This note documents a single TCR beta chain sequence. Repertoires were generated with immunoSEQ multiplex PCR, while TCRdb's copy carries only in-frame clones and drops some. The sample has some 170,000 clones; just under 90% are singletons. Trimming took 9 bases from V and 3 from J; bases not matched to a gene: 9. This CDR3 is 14 amino acids long. From germline, CDR1 is LNHDA and CDR2 SQIVND (reference sequence). The donors were part of the validation cohort, which consisted of more than 90 subjects and was separate from the first cohort of 666 subjects. This record belongs to a study of cytomegalovirus exposure and HLA in healthy donors.

Sequencing was done on a sample of PBMCs. V gene TRBV19 combines with J gene TRBJ2-7, with 9 bases matching TRBD2. This clonotype was obtained from a woman under 40 in good health and CMV-seronegative. This chain's CDR3 is CASSPLAGNYEQYF. The CDR3 DNA is TGTGCCAGCAGTCCCCTAGCGGGGAACTACGAGCAGTACTTC.